Shown below are 27 T cell receptor beta chains from a single sample sequenced in a study of a mutant IDH1 vaccine in newly diagnosed glioma. Generated by immunoSEQ multiplex PCR, the TCRdb table keeps only in-frame clones and is missing some. Here the sample spans over 25,000 clones, almost 80% being singletons. Time point indicated: week 35, safety follow-up. In every dose of vaccine, 300 ug of mutant IDH1 20-mer peptide was given alongside topical imiquimod. The antigens of these receptors remain unknown. The sequenced sample was PBMCs, obtained from a glioma patient whose treatment included an IDH1 peptide vaccine. The source of these receptors is a young woman with glioma. Some clones in this sample may be carry-over from other donors' samples.

This chain uses TRBV6-1 with TRBJ1-1, with TRBD1 matching over 8 bases. Germline trimming cut 6 bases from V and 5 bases from J; bases unmatched to any gene: 5. This CDR3 is built from 13 residues. Germline loops: CDR1 MNHNS, CDR2 SASEGT. CDR3: CASRRTGTTEAFF. CDR3 nucleotides: TGTGCCAGCAGAAGGACAGGGACGACTGAAGCTTTCTTT.

This sequence joins TRBV7-9 and TRBJ2-7; TRBD2 agrees at 11 bases. The CDR3 contains 16 residues. V lost 5 bases, J lost 1 base, and 7 bases stayed unmatched. Germline V gene lookup returns CDR1 SEHNR and CDR2 FQNEAQ (reference sequence). Here the CDR3 reads CASSPPTSGRSYEQYF. The DNA of the CDR3 is TGTGCCAGCAGCCCACCCACTAGCGGGAGATCCTACGAGCAGTACTTC.

The chain has TRBV6-1 and TRBJ2-3; D might be TRBD1 (5 bases). The germline V and J ends were trimmed by 3 bases and 3 bases, with 10 bases remaining between them. This CDR3 comprises 14 residues. Germline CDR1 MNHNS, CDR2 SASEGT. The CDR3 region is CASSDREGTDTQYF. Written as DNA, the CDR3 is TGTGCCAGCAGTGACAGGGAAGGTACAGATACGCAGTATTTT.

The chain couples TRBV9 to TRBJ2-7; the match to TRBD2 covers 11 bases. Trimming took 0 bases from V and 4 from J; bases not matched to a gene: 3. The germline gives CDR1 SGDLS, CDR2 YYNGEE. The CDR3 sequence is 15 residues long. CDR3 amino acids: CASSVDTSGGYEQYF. CDR3 sequence (DNA): TGTGCCAGCAGCGTAGATACTAGCGGGGGATACGAGCAGTACTTC.

In this sample, this clone turned up once. V gene TRBV6-5 combines with J gene TRBJ2-7, with 7 bases aligning to TRBD1. This CDR3 contains 16 residues. CDR1 and CDR2 from the germline V gene are MNHEY and SVGAGI. Unmatched junction bases numbered 12, after V lost 3 bases and J lost 4 bases. The CDR3 sequence: CASSYRWRQGKYEQYF. In DNA form, the CDR3 reads TGTGCCAGCAGTTATCGGTGGAGACAGGGAAAGTACGAGCAGTACTTC.

This clone was found a few times. V is TRBV5-1 and J is TRBJ1-1, with 9 bases that match TRBD1. CDR1 is SGHRS, CDR2 YFSETQ, per germline. This CDR3 has 17 residues. After removal of 0 bases from V and 6 bases from J, the junction contained 12 bases not matched to a gene. The CDR3 protein is CASSLGIRDRAGAEAFF. DNA for the CDR3: TGCGCCAGCAGCTTGGGAATACGGGACAGGGCGGGAGCTGAAGCTTTCTTT. The variable domain in full, completed from reference TRBV5-1 and TRBJ1-1, reads KAGVTQTPRYLIKTRGQQVTLSCSPISGHRSVSWYQQTPGQGLQFLFEYFSETQRNKGNFPGRFSGRQFSNSRSEMNVSTLELGDSALYLCASSLGIRDRAGAEAFFGQGTRLTVV.

This clone was seen a few times. J is TRBJ1-5 and V is TRBV19; tentatively, D is TRBD1 (5 bases). This CDR3 spans 15 amino acids. V gave up 6 bases and J gave up 3 bases, with 15 bases separating them. CDR1 and CDR2 from the germline V gene are LNHDA and SQIVND (reference sequence). The CDR3 loop is CASSNGGTYNQPQHF. DNA of the CDR3: TGTGCCAGTAGCAACGGGGGGACCTACAATCAGCCCCAGCATTTT.

This sequence joins TRBV25-1 and TRBJ1-1; D perhaps matches TRBD1 (5 bases). From germline, CDR1 is MGHDK and CDR2 SYGVNS. Trimming removed 2 bases at V and 4 bases at J, with 11 bases between. The CDR3 is 14 amino acids. For the CDR3, the DNA is TGTGCCAGCAGTGAAAGGCAAAGGGGCACTGAAGCTTTCTTT. Translated, it gives CASSERQRGTEAFF. The full variable domain, its missing parts supplied by reference TRBV25-1 and TRBJ1-1, is EADIYQTPRYLVIGTGKKITLECSQTMGHDKMYWYQQDPGMELHLIHYSYGVNSTEKGDLSSESTVSRIRTEHFPLTLESARPSHTSQYLCASSERQRGTEAFFGQGTRLTVV.

V usage is TRBV28 and J usage is TRBJ1-3; unclear D gene. Germline loops: CDR1 MDHEN, CDR2 SYDVKM. Deletions cut 6 bases from V and 9 bases from J, with 9 bases between. The CDR3 runs 11 residues. The CDR3 region is CASSYASTIYF. DNA of the CDR3: TGTGCCAGCAGCTATGCGAGCACCATATATTTT.

This clone occurred a few times. In nucleotides, the CDR3 is TGTGCCAGCAGCTCAGGGTTCGGGGCCTACGAGCAGTACTTC. Encoded protein: CASSSGFGAYEQYF. The genes are TRBV5-6 and TRBJ2-7, with D tentatively TRBD1 or TRBD2 (5 bases each). V shed 3 bases and J shed 2 bases, with 12 bases lying between them. The CDR3 runs 14 residues. Germline lookup yields CDR1 SGHDT and CDR2 YYEEEE.

The chain is built from TRBV6-5 and TRBJ2-1; a weak D match, TRBD2 (6 bases). Trimming pared 5 bases from V and 5 bases from J, leaving 13 bases between. The germline gives CDR1 MNHEY, CDR2 SVGAGI. The CDR3 has 14 amino acids. The CDR3 is CASSPPGLNNEQFF. The CDR3 DNA reads TGTGCCAGCAGTCCGCCGGGACTTAACAATGAGCAGTTCTTC.

This chain connects TRBV19 to TRBJ1-5; 9 bases match TRBD1. The CDR3 is made up of 15 amino acids. Germline CDR1 LNHDA, CDR2 SQIVND (reference sequence). Trimming at V came to 10 bases and at J to 7 bases, leaving 14 bases not matched to a gene. The CDR3 DNA follows: TGTGCCACCGAGGATGGGACAGGGCTGAGGCAGCCCCAGCATTTT. Amino acids: CATEDGTGLRQPQHF.

The CDR3: CASSPGLAGYEQYF. The CDR3 nucleotides read TGTGCCAGCAGCCCGGGACTAGCTGGTTACGAGCAGTACTTC. The J gene is TRBJ2-7, the V gene TRBV11-1; 9 bases agree with TRBD2. Per germline, CDR1 SGHAT and CDR2 FQDESV (reference sequence). The CDR3 is made up of 14 amino acids. With 5 bases clipped from V and 4 bases from J, the junction kept 6 bases outside the gene matches. Drawing the rest from reference TRBV11-1 and TRBJ2-7, the complete variable domain is EAEVAQSPRYKITEKSQAVAFWCDPISGHATLYWYRQILGQGPELLVQFQDESVVDDSQLPKDRFSAERLKGVDSTLKIQPAELGDSAMYLCASSPGLAGYEQYFGPGTRLTVT.

By frequency in the sample, this clone is medium-sized. V is TRBV27 and J is TRBJ1-5; D remains ambiguous. The CDR3 length is 13 residues. CDR1 is MNHEY, CDR2 SMNVEV, per germline (reference sequence). Trimming pared 4 bases from V and 7 bases from J, leaving 11 bases between. The DNA of the CDR3 is TGTGCCAGCAGTTCTGTGGGTGACCAGCCCCAGCATTTT. It yields the protein CASSSVGDQPQHF.

The rearrangement uses TRBV9 and TRBJ2-5; the D gene is possibly TRBD2 (5 bases). The V and J ends lost 4 bases and 9 bases respectively, with 19 bases between them. Germline V gene sequence: CDR1 SGDLS, CDR2 YYNGEE. The CDR3 loop spans 14 amino acids. The CDR3 nucleotides read TGTGCCAGCAGCCCGCTCGGCCGGGAAACACCCCAGTACTTC. It yields the protein CASSPLGRETPQYF.

The chain links TRBV10-3 to TRBJ2-3, with a tentative D call TRBD1 (5 bases). Trimming left V 8 bases short and J 5 bases short, with 8 bases between. CDR3 length: 11 residues. In germline, CDR1 is ENHRY, CDR2 SYGVKD. Written as DNA, the CDR3 is TGTGCCATCGGGGCACGAGATACGCAGTATTTT. Translating gives CAIGARDTQYF.

The J gene is TRBJ2-5, the V gene TRBV28; 11 positions match TRBD1. CDR1 MDHEN and CDR2 SYDVKM come from the germline V gene. The CDR3 has 15 amino acids. Trimming took 5 bases from V and 5 from J; bases not matched to a gene: 7. In nucleotides, the CDR3 is TGTGCCAGCAGTCCGCGGGACAGGGGGATCGAGACCCAGTACTTC. Its protein is CASSPRDRGIETQYF.

The V call is TRBV6-6, the J call TRBJ2-7, with D possibly matching TRBD1 (6 bases). This CDR3 has 16 residues. Germline V CDR1 and CDR2: MNHNY, SVGAGI (reference sequence). Trimming left V 6 bases short and J 6 bases short, with 24 bases between. DNA of the CDR3: TGTGCCAGCAGCCCCGGACAGCTCTATCCTTGGGGCGAGCAGTACTTC. Amino acid sequence: CASSPGQLYPWGEQYF.

This sequence joins TRBV5-4 and TRBJ2-5, with 7 bases matching TRBD2. The germline V gene encodes CDR1 SGHNT and CDR2 YYREEE (reference sequence). V shed 3 bases and J 5 bases; nucleotides not matched to a gene: 7. The CDR3 consists of 14 residues. The CDR3 spells CASSSSGAWETQYF. The CDR3 DNA reads TGTGCCAGCAGCTCCAGCGGGGCCTGGGAGACCCAGTACTTC.

The CDR3 DNA is TGCAGCGCCCCCGCCGGACGGGACCTTTTTTTTAACTATGGCTACACCTTC. Amino acids: CSAPAGRDLFFNYGYTF. The chain employs TRBV29-1 and TRBJ1-2, with a tentative D call TRBD1 (5 bases). The CDR3 runs to 17 residues. From germline, CDR1 is SQVTM and CDR2 ANQGSEA. V was shortened by 7 bases and J by 1 base, with 25 bases between the two germline ends.

This clone is a singleton in its sample. The chain's CDR3 is CASTEWASGVQFF. In DNA form, the CDR3 reads TGTGCCAGCACCGAGTGGGCTAGCGGGGTGCAGTTCTTC. The V gene is TRBV11-2, the J gene TRBJ2-1, with TRBD2 identical over 9 bases. The junction had 10 bases not matched to a gene; V was cut back by 7 bases and J by 12 bases. The CDR3 spans 13 residues. Germline-derived CDR1 and CDR2 are SGHAT and FQNNGV.

The chain joins TRBV5-1 to TRBJ2-7, with TRBD1 identical over 9 bases. In germline, CDR1 is SGHRS, CDR2 YFSETQ. There are 15 residues in the CDR3. V lost 4 bases and J lost 3; bases outside the gene matches: 8. The CDR3 DNA sequence: TGCGCCAGCAGCCCGGGGACAGGGAGCGGCTACGAGCAGTACTTC. It specifies CASSPGTGSGYEQYF.

This chain joins TRBV6-1 and TRBJ2-1; the D gene is possibly TRBD2 (7 bases). The CDR3 has 15 residues. Germline loops: CDR1 MNHNS, CDR2 SASEGT. V lost 11 bases, J lost 6 bases, and 23 bases lay in between. CDR3 bases: TGTGCCGCGCCTGACCGGGGGGACATGGGCAATGAGCAGTTCTTC. Translating gives CAAPDRGDMGNEQFF.

The gene calls are TRBV5-4 and TRBJ1-2; maybe TRBD1 (5 bases). Trimming stripped 5 bases from V and 1 base from J, with 12 bases between. This CDR3 region has 14 residues. Germline V CDR1 and CDR2: SGHNT, YYREEE (reference sequence). The CDR3: CASRSAGFNYGYTF. The CDR3 DNA reads as TGTGCCAGCAGATCCGCAGGGTTTAACTATGGCTACACCTTC.

The CDR3 sequence: CASSWNTGELFF. The CDR3 coding sequence is TGCGCCAGCAGCTGGAACACCGGGGAGCTGTTTTTT. The chain uses TRBV5-1 and TRBJ2-2, with D unclear. The V gene's germline CDR1 is SGHRS and CDR2 YFSETQ. The V gene lost 3 bases and the J gene lost 1 base, with 1 base spanning the gap. The CDR3 totals 12 residues.

The chain has TRBV11-2 and TRBJ2-7; 7 positions match TRBD2. Germline V gene data show CDR1 as SGHAT and CDR2 as FQNNGV. This CDR3 region has 13 residues. With 5 bases clipped from V and 4 bases from J, the junction kept 5 bases outside the gene matches. Here the CDR3 DNA reads TGTGCCAGCAGCCTTAGCGGGCCGTACGAGCAGTACTTC. Protein: CASSLSGPYEQYF. Supplemented by reference TRBV11-2 and TRBJ2-7, the full variable domain reads EAGVAQSPRYKIIEKRQSVAFWCNPISGHATLYWYQQILGQGPKLLIQFQNNGVVDDSQLPKDRFSAERLKGVDSTLKIQPAKLEDSAVYLCASSLSGPYEQYFGPGTRLTVT.

In its sample, this clone was seen once. The DNA of the CDR3 is TGTGCCAGCAGTTACTCGCCCTTTCCCAATTCACCCCTCCACTTT. This encodes CASSYSPFPNSPLHF. This chain joins TRBV6-5 and TRBJ1-6, with D hard to call. CDR1 MNHEY and CDR2 SVGAGI come from the germline V gene. Between the trimmed V and J ends, which lost 0 bases and 7 bases, there was a span of 10 bases. This CDR3 has 15 amino acids.